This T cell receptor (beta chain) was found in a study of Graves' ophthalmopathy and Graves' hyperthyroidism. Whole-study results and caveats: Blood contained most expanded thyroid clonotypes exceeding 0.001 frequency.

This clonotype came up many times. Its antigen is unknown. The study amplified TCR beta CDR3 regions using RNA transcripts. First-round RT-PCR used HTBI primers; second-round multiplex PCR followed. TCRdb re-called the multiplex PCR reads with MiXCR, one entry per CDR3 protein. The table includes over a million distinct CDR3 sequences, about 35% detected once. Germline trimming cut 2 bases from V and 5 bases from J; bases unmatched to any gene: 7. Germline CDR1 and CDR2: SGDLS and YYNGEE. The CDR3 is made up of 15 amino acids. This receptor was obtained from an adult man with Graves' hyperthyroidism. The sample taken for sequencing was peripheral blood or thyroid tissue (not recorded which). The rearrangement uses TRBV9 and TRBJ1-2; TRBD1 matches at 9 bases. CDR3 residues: CASSVGTGRQYGYTF. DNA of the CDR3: TGTGCCAGCAGCGTGGGGACAGGGAGACAATATGGCTACACCTTC.